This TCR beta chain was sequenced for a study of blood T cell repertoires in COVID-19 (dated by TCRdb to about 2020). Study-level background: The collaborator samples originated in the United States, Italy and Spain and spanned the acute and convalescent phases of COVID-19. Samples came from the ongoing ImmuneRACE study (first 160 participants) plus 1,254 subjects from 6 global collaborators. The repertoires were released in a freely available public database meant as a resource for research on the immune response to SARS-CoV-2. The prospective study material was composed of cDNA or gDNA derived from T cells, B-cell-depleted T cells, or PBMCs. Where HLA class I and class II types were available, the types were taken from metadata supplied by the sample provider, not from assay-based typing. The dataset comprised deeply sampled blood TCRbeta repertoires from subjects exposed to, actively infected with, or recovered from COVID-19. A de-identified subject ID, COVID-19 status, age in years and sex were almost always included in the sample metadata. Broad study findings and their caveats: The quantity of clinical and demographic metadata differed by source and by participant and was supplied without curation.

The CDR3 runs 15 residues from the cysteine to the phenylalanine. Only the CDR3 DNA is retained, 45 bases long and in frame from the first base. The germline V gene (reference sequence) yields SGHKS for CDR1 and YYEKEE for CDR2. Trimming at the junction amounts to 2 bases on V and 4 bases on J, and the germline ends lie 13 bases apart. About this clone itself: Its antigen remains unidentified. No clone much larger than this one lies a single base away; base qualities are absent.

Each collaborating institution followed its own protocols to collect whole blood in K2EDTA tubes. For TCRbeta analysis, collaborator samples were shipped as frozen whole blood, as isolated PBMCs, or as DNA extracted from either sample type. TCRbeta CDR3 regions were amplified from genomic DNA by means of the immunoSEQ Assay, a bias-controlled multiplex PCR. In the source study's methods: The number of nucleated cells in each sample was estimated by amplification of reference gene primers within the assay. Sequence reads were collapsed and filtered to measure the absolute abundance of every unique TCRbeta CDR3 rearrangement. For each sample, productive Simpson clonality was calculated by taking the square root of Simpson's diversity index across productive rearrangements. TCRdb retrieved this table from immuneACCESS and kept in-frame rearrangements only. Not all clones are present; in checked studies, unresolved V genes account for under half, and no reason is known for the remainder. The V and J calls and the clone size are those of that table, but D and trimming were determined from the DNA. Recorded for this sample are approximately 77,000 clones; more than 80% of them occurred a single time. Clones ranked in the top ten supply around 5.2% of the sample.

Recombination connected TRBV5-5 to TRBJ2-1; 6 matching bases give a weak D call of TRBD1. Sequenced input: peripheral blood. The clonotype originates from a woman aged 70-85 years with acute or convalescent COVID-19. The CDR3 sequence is CASSFSQQGYNEQFF. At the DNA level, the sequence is TGTGCCAGCAGCTTTTCTCAACAGGGATACAATGAGCAGTTCTTC.